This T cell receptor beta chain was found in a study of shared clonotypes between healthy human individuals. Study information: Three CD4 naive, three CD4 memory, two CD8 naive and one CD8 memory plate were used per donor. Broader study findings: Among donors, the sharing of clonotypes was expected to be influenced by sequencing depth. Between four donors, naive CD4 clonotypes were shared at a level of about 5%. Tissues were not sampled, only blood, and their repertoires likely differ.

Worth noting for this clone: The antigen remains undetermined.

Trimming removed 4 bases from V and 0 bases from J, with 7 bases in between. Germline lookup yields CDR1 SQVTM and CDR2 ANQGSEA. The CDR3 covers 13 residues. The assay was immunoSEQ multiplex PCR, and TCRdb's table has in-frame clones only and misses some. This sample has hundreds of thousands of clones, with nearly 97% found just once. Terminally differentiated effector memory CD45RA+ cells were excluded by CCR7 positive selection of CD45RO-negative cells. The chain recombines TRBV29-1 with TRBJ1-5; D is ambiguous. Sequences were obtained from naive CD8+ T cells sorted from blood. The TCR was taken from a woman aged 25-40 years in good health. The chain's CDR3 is CSVGGDSNQPQHF. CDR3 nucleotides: TGCAGCGTTGGGGGTGATAGCAATCAGCCCCAGCATTTT.